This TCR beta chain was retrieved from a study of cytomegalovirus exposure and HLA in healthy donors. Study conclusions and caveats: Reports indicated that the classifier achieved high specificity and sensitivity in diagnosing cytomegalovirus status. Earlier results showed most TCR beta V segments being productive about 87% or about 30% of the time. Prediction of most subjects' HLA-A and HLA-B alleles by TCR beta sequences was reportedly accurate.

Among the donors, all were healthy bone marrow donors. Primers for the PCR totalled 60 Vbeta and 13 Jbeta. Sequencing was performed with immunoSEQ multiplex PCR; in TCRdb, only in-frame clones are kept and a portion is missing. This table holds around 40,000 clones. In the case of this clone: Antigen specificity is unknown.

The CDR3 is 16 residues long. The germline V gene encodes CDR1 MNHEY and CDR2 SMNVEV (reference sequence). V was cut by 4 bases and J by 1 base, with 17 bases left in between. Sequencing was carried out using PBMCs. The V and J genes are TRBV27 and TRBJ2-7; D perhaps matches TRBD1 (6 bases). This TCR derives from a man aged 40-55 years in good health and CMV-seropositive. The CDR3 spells CASSSPGQTSSYEQYF. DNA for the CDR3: TGTGCCAGCAGTTCACCGGGACAAACGTCGTCCTACGAGCAGTACTTC.